The 21 T cell receptor beta chains presented below share a single source sample, sequenced in a study of shared clonotypes between healthy human individuals. Terminally differentiated effector memory CD45RA+ cells were excluded by CCR7 positive selection of CD45RO-negative cells. Sequenced by immunoSEQ multiplex PCR; TCRdb stores in-frame clones only, minus some. The sample records about 2.1 million clones, roughly 95% being singletons. Sequencing was performed on naive CD8+ T cells from PBMCs. These receptor sequences come from a man younger than 35 in good health. Some clones in this sample may be carry-over from other donors' samples.

V is TRBV28 and J is TRBJ1-3, with D unresolved. The germline gives CDR1 MDHEN, CDR2 SYDVKM. Deletions cut 5 bases from V and 0 bases from J, with 14 bases between. This CDR3 is 16 amino acids long. The CDR3: CASSRRASSSGNTIYF. The CDR3 DNA is TGTGCCAGCAGTAGGAGGGCATCAAGCTCTGGAAACACCATATATTTT.

V usage is TRBV28 and J usage is TRBJ1-5; D is unresolved. Per the germline V gene, CDR1 is MDHEN and CDR2 is SYDVKM. The germline V and J ends were trimmed by 2 bases and 3 bases, with 14 bases remaining between them. The CDR3 has 16 residues. This CDR3 is CASSLAYSKFNQPQHF. The CDR3 DNA reads as TGTGCCAGCAGTTTAGCGTATAGTAAGTTCAATCAGCCCCAGCATTTT.

V usage is TRBV27 and J usage is TRBJ1-1; D perhaps matches TRBD1 (6 bases). Trimming took off 11 bases at V and 0 bases at J, with 31 bases between the two ends. The CDR3 is 19 amino acids. Per germline, CDR1 MNHEY and CDR2 SMNVEV (reference sequence). CDR3 nucleotide sequence: TGTGCCTCTAAGCCTTCCACAGGGCAGTATCACCTCATGAACACTGAAGCTTTCTTT. Residues: CASKPSTGQYHLMNTEAFF.

The J gene is TRBJ2-1, the V gene TRBV5-1; 12 nucleotides match TRBD2. After removal of 4 bases from V and 6 bases from J, the junction contained 8 bases not matched to a gene. This CDR3 contains 16 residues. CDR1 is SGHRS and CDR2 is YFSETQ in the germline V gene. CDR3: CASSPPGLAGLNEQFF. The CDR3 bases are TGCGCCAGCAGCCCACCGGGACTAGCGGGTCTCAATGAGCAGTTCTTC.

The rearrangement joins TRBV15 to TRBJ2-3; D call uncertain. This CDR3 has 17 residues. V dropped 0 bases and J dropped 1 base, with 14 bases sitting between them. Germline V lookup: CDR1 LNHNV, CDR2 YYDKDF (reference sequence). The CDR3 nucleotides read TGTGCCACCAGCAGAGAAGTGCGACAACAAGGCACAGATACGCAGTATTTT. This sequence encodes CATSREVRQQGTDTQYF.

V gene TRBV9 combines with J gene TRBJ2-7, with D unclear. Per germline, CDR1 SGDLS and CDR2 YYNGEE. The CDR3 extends over 14 amino acids. Deletions cut 3 bases from V and 3 bases from J, with 13 bases between. CDR3 region: CASSATTGRYEQYF. As DNA, the CDR3 is TGTGCCAGCAGCGCCACAACCGGCCGCTACGAGCAGTACTTC.

The V and J genes are TRBV5-1 and TRBJ2-7; D might be TRBD2 (6 bases). The CDR3 extends over 15 amino acids. Germline V CDR1 and CDR2: SGHRS, YFSETQ. V lost 0 bases and J 7 bases, leaving 17 bases between the germline ends. The CDR3 sequence is CASSLAGYSGAEQYF. CDR3 sequence (DNA): TGCGCCAGCAGCTTGGCCGGTTATAGCGGCGCGGAGCAGTACTTC.

This chain uses TRBV2 with TRBJ2-1; D gene ambiguous. Trimming pared 7 bases from V and 0 bases from J, leaving 16 bases between. CDR1 and CDR2 from the germline V gene are SNHLY and FYNNEI. The CDR3 has 16 amino acids. Here the CDR3 DNA reads TGTGCCAGCACTCTTGGGCCCGGCCCCTCCTACAATGAGCAGTTCTTC. Translating gives CASTLGPGPSYNEQFF.

The V call is TRBV7-9, the J call TRBJ2-5; weak D call: TRBD1 (6 bases). V lost 3 bases and J lost 0, with 14 bases in between. Germline V CDR1 and CDR2: SEHNR, FQNEAQ (reference sequence). This CDR3 is built from 16 residues. The CDR3 DNA is TGTGCCAGCAGCTTTTTCTGGACAGCGTACCAAGAGACCCAGTACTTC. Amino acids: CASSFFWTAYQETQYF.

The gene calls are TRBV6-1 and TRBJ2-7, with 10 bases that match TRBD1. Per germline, CDR1 MNHNS and CDR2 SASEGT. The CDR3 consists of 15 residues. With 2 bases clipped from V and 6 bases from J, the junction kept 7 bases outside the gene matches. The CDR3: CASSELGTGVPEQYF. For the CDR3, the DNA is TGTGCCAGCAGTGAACTGGGGACAGGGGTACCCGAGCAGTACTTC.

V usage is TRBV18 and J usage is TRBJ2-5, with D possibly called TRBD1 or TRBD2 (5 bases each). This CDR3 region has 14 residues. Germline V CDR1 and CDR2: KGHSH, LQKENI. The V gene lost 2 bases and the J gene lost 3 bases, with 10 bases spanning the gap. The CDR3 DNA reads TGTGCCAGCTCACCAACGGGGCCAAAAGAGACCCAGTACTTC. Amino acid sequence: CASSPTGPKETQYF. Looking up the rest from reference TRBV18 and TRBJ2-5 gives the full variable domain: NAGVMQNPRHLVRRRGQEARLRCSPMKGHSHVYWYRQLPEEGLKFMVYLQKENIIDESGMPKERFSAEFPKEGPSILRIQQVVRGDSAAYFCASSPTGPKETQYFGPGTRLLVL.

Points on this clone: Other DNA sequences in this specimen translate into the identical CDR3. The chain is built from TRBV7-9 and TRBJ2-7; D gene ambiguous. Trimming removed 0 bases at V and 7 bases at J, with 4 bases between. CDR1 is SEHNR and CDR2 is FQNEAQ in the germline V gene (reference sequence). The CDR3 has 11 amino acids. DNA of the CDR3: TGTGCCAGCAGCTTAGCCGGGGAGCAGTACTTC. This translates into CASSLAGEQYF.

The chain couples TRBV20-1 to TRBJ2-2, with D perhaps TRBD2 (5 bases). The CDR3 contains 11 residues. V was trimmed by 3 bases and J by 10 bases, leaving 9 bases between them. CDR1 and CDR2 from the germline V gene are DFQATT and SNEGSKA (reference sequence). CDR3 in DNA: TGCAGTGCTAGGCAGGAGGTGGAGCTGTTTTTT. This translates into CSARQEVELFF.

This sequence joins TRBV27 and TRBJ2-1; D is possibly TRBD2 (6 bases). The CDR3 consists of 15 residues. Germline CDR1 MNHEY, CDR2 SMNVEV (reference sequence). V lost 2 bases and J lost 2, with 10 bases in between. The CDR3 DNA sequence: TGTGCCAGCAGTTTAGGAGGGATTCCCTACAATGAGCAGTTCTTC. Encoded protein: CASSLGGIPYNEQFF.

Concerning this clone itself: A much larger clone lies one base from this, so it may be a read error. This sample also contains other DNA sequences that code for the same CDR3. The gene calls are TRBV28 and TRBJ1-1; no reliable D call. Trimming left V 3 bases short and J 3 bases short, with 5 bases between. CDR1 and CDR2 from the germline V gene are MDHEN and SYDVKM. The CDR3 has 12 amino acids. In nucleotides, the CDR3 is TGTGCCAGCAGTTTCGGGGACACTGAAGCTTTCTTT. Residues: CASSFGDTEAFF.

The V gene is TRBV6-1, the J gene TRBJ2-3, with 14 bases aligning to TRBD2. CDR3 size: 17 residues. Trimming took 4 bases from V and 1 from J; bases not matched to a gene: 4. Germline assignment: CDR1 MNHNS and CDR2 SASEGT. CDR3 protein: CASSGGLAGARTDTQYF. In DNA, the CDR3 is TGTGCCAGCAGTGGGGGACTAGCGGGAGCTCGCACAGATACGCAGTATTTT.

The CDR3 coding sequence is TGTGCCAGCAGCTACGTCATAGCGGGAGTTGCAGATACGCAGTATTTT. Its protein is CASSYVIAGVADTQYF. The chain joins TRBV6-6 to TRBJ2-3; 9 positions match TRBD2. The CDR3 is 16 amino acids. V gave up 6 bases and J gave up 4 bases; unmatched junction bases: 11. Germline CDR1 MNHNY, CDR2 SVGAGI (reference sequence).

Comment on this clone: Other DNA sequences in the same sample also yield this CDR3. This sequence joins TRBV28 and TRBJ2-7, with D possibly matching TRBD1 (7 bases). The CDR3 length is 14 residues. V was shortened by 3 bases and J by 4 bases, with 13 bases between the two germline ends. Per germline, CDR1 MDHEN and CDR2 SYDVKM. The CDR3 reads CASSFPGGQYEQYF. The CDR3 DNA sequence: TGTGCCAGCAGTTTCCCCGGGGGACAGTACGAGCAGTACTTC.

This chain links TRBV5-1 with TRBJ1-1; 7 nucleotides align to TRBD1. The CDR3 length is 16 residues. Germline V lookup: CDR1 SGHRS, CDR2 YFSETQ. Trimming at V came to 3 bases and at J to 1 base, leaving 9 bases not matched to a gene. This CDR3 is CASSSPWTGTNTEAFF. DNA for the CDR3: TGCGCCAGCAGCTCCCCCTGGACAGGAACGAACACTGAAGCTTTCTTT.

This clone was seen more than once but under ten times. CDR3 sequence (DNA): TGTGCCAGTAGCGGGATGAACAATCAGCCCCAGCATTTT. Its translation: CASSGMNNQPQHF. The V call is TRBV19, the J call TRBJ1-5; D gene uncertain. Germline V gives CDR1 LNHDA, CDR2 SQIVND (reference sequence). The V end lost 6 bases, the J end lost 3 bases, and 9 bases lay between the germline ends. The CDR3 is 13 residues long.

The chain recombines TRBV12-5 with TRBJ1-2; D might be TRBD1 (5 bases). CDR1 is LGHNT, CDR2 FRNRAP, per germline. The CDR3 runs 14 residues. Trimming took off 3 bases at V and 3 bases at J, with 11 bases between the two ends. CDR3 region: CASGFTTTDYGYTF. CDR3 nucleotides: TGTGCTAGTGGTTTCACGACGACAGACTATGGCTACACCTTC.